This T cell receptor beta chain was sequenced for a study of shared clonotypes between healthy human individuals. The table came from immunoSEQ multiplex PCR; TCRdb's copy has only in-frame clones and leaves some out. The top ten clones hold roughly 0.13% of a sample with 2 million to 2.5 million clones, approximately 94% of them seen once. On this clone: Antigen unknown.

Trimming removed 0 bases at V and 4 bases at J, with 12 bases between. This CDR3 region has 15 residues. The germline CDR1 and CDR2 sequences are SNHLY and FYNNEI. Study-wide results and caveats: Clonotype sharing among donors was thought likely to change with sequencing depth.

The sequenced sample was naive CD4+ T cells sorted from blood. Subset noted: CD45RA+ positively selected. The gene calls are TRBV2 and TRBJ1-1; D is ambiguous. The receptor's source is a man aged 18 to 29 in good health. The CDR3 DNA sequence: TGTGCCAGCAGTGAAGCGCTCGGCTATGGCACTGAAGCTTTCTTT. This gives the protein CASSEALGYGTEAFF. Drawing the rest from reference TRBV2 and TRBJ1-1, the complete variable domain is EPEVTQTPSHQVTQMGQEVILRCVPISNHLYFYWYRQILGQKVEFLVSFYNNEISEKSEIFDDQFSVERPDGSNFTLKIRSTKLEDSAMYFCASSEALGYGTEAFFGQGTRLTVV.